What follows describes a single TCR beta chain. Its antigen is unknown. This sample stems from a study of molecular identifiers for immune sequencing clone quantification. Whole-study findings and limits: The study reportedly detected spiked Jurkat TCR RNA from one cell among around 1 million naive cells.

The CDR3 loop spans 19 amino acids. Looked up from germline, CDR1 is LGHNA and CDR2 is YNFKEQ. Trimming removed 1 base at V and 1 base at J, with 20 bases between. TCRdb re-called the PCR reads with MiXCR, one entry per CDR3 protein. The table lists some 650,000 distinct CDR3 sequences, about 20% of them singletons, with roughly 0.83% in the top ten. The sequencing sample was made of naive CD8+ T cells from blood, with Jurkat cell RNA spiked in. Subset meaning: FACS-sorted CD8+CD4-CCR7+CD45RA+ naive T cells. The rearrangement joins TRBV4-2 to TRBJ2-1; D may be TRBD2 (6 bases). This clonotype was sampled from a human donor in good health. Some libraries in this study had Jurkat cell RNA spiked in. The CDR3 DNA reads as TGTGCCAGCAGCCAAGGCCTAGCAGGAGGGCCAGTTTCCTACAATGAGCAGTTCTTC. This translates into CASSQGLAGGPVSYNEQFF.